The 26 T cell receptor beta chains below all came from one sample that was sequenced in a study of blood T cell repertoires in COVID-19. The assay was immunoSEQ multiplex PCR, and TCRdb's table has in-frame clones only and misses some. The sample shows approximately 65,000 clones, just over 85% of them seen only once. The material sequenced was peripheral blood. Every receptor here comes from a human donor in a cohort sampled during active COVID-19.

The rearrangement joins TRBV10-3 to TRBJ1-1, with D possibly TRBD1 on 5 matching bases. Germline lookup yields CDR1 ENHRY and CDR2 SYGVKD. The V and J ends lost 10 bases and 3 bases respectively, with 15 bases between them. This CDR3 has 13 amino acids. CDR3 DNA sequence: TGTGCCACCGCGGGACCCTCTGACACTGAAGCTTTCTTT. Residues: CATAGPSDTEAFF.

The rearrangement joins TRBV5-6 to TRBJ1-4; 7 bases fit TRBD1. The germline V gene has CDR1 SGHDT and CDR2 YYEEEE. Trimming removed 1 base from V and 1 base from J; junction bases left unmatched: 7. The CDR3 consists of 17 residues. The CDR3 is CASSLLGTALTNEKLFF. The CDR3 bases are TGTGCCAGCAGCTTGTTGGGGACAGCTCTAACTAATGAAAAACTGTTTTTT.

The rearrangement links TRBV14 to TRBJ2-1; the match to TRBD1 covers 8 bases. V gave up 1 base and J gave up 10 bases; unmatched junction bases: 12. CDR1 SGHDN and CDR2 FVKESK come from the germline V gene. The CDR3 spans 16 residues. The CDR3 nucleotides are TGTGCCAGCAGCCAAGGCAGGGTGCAGGGGGCCGGAGAGCAGTTCTTC. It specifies CASSQGRVQGAGEQFF.

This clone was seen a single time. The CDR3 sequence is CASRWERSYEQYF. Written as DNA, the CDR3 is TGTGCCAGCAGGTGGGAGCGGTCCTACGAGCAGTACTTC. The V and J genes are TRBV12-3 or TRBV12-4 and TRBJ2-7, with D maybe TRBD2 (5 bases). This CDR3 is 13 amino acids long. V was clipped by 6 bases and J by 1 base, with 10 bases between them.

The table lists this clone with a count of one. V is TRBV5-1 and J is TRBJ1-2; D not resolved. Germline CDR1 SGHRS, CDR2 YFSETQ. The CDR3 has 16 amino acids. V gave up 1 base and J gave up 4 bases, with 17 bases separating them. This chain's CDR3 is CASSLIPGLSFYGYTF. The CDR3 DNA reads TGCGCCAGCAGCTTGATTCCAGGATTAAGCTTCTATGGCTACACCTTC.

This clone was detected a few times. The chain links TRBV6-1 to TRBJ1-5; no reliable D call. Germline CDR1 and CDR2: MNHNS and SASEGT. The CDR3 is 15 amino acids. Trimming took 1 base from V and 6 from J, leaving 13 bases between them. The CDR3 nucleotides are TGTGCCAGCAGTGAAGGGTCCACGGCAGGTCAGCCCCAGCATTTT. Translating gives CASSEGSTAGQPQHF.

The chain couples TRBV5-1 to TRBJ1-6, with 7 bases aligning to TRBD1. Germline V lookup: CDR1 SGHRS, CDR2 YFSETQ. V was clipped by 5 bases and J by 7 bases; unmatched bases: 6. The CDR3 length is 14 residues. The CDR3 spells CASRMTGSNSPLHF. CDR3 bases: TGCGCCAGCAGAATGACAGGGTCAAATTCACCCCTCCACTTT.

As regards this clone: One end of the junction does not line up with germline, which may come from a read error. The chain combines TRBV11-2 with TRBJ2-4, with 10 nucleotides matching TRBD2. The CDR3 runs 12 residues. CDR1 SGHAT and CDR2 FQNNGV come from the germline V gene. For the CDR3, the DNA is TGTGCCAGCAGCACCCTAGCGGGGGAGCGGAACTTC. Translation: CASSTLAGERNF. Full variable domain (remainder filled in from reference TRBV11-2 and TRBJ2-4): EAGVAQSPRYKIIEKRQSVAFWCNPISGHATLYWYQQILGQGPKLLIQFQNNGVVDDSQLPKDRFSAERLKGVDSTLKIQPAKLEDSAVYLCASSTLAGERNFGAGTRLSVL.

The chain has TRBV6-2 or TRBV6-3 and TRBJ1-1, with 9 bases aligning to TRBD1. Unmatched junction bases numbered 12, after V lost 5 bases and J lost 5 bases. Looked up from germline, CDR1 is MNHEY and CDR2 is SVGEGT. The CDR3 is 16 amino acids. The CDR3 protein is CASSDPGTGRRTEAFF. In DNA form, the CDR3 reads TGTGCCAGCAGTGACCCCGGGACAGGGCGAAGGACTGAAGCTTTCTTT.

CDR3 sequence: CASSYSGALYNEQFF. CDR3 sequence (DNA): TGTGCCAGCAGTTATAGCGGGGCTTTGTACAATGAGCAGTTCTTC. The chain has TRBV2 and TRBJ2-1; 8 nucleotides match TRBD2. This CDR3 is 15 amino acids long. Per germline, CDR1 SNHLY and CDR2 FYNNEI. The V and J ends lost 5 bases and 4 bases, in that order; junction bases with no gene match: 7.

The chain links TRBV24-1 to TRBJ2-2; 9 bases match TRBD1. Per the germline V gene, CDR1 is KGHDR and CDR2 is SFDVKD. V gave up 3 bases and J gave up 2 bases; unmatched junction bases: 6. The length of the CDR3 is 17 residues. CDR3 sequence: CATSDPPGQGNTGELFF. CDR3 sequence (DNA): TGTGCCACCAGTGATCCACCGGGACAGGGAAACACCGGGGAGCTGTTTTTT.

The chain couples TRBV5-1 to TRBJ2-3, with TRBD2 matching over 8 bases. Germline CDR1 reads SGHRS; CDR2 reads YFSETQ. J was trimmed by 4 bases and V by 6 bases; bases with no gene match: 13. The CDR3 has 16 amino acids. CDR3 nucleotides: TGCGCCAGCACCTACTTTAGCGGAGCGGGGGCAGATACGCAGTATTTT. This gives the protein CASTYFSGAGADTQYF. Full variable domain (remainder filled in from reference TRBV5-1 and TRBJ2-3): KAGVTQTPRYLIKTRGQQVTLSCSPISGHRSVSWYQQTPGQGLQFLFEYFSETQRNKGNFPGRFSGRQFSNSRSEMNVSTLELGDSALYLCASTYFSGAGADTQYFGPGTRLTVL.

The CDR3 bases are TGTGCCAGCAGGGCAGGGACAGGTCAAGAGACCCAGTACTTC. It is translated as CASRAGTGQETQYF. The V and J genes are TRBV2 and TRBJ2-5; 8 bases agree with TRBD1. Unmatched junction bases numbered 5, after V lost 6 bases and J lost 2 bases. This CDR3 is 14 amino acids long. The germline V gene encodes CDR1 SNHLY and CDR2 FYNNEI.

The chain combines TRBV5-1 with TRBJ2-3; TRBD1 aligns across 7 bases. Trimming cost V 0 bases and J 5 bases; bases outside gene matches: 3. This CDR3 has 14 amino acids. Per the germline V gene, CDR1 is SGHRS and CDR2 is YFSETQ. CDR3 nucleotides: TGCGCCAGCAGCTTGGGACAGGGTGGAGATACGCAGTATTTT. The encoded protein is CASSLGQGGDTQYF.

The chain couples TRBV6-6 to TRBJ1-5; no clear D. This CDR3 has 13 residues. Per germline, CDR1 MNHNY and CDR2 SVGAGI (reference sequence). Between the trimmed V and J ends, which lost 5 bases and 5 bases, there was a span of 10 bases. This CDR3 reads CASSQQIYQPQHF. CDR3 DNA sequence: TGTGCCAGCAGTCAACAAATTTATCAGCCCCAGCATTTT.

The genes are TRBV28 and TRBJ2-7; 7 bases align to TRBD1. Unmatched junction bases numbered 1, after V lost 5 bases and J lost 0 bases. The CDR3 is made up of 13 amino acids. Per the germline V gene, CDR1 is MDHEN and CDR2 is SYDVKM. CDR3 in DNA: TGTGCCAGCAGTCGGGACAGCTCCTACGAGCAGTACTTC. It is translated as CASSRDSSYEQYF. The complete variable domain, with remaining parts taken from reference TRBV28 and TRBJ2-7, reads DVKVTQSSRYLVKRTGEKVFLECVQDMDHENMFWYRQDPGLGLRLIYFSYDVKMKEKGDIPEGYSVSREKKERFSLILESASTNQTSMYLCASSRDSSYEQYFGPGTRLTVT.

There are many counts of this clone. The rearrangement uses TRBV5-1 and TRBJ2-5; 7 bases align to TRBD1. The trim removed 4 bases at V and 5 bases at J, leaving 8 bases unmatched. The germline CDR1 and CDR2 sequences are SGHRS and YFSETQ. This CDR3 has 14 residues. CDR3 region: CASSTGVLVETQYF. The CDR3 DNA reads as TGCGCCAGCAGCACAGGGGTTTTGGTTGAGACCCAGTACTTC.

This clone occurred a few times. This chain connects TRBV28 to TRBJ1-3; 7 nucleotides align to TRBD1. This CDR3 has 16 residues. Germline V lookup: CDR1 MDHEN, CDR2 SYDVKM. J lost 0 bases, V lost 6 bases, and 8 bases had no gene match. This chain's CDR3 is CASSLTTGYSGNTIYF. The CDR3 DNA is TGTGCCAGCAGCCTGACGACAGGGTACTCTGGAAACACCATATATTTT.

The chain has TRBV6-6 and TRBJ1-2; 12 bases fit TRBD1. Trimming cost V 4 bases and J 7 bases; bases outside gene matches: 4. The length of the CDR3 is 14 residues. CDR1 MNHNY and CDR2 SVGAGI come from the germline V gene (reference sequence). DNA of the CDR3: TGTGCCAGCAGTTGGGACAGGGGGCGGCCTGGCTACACCTTC. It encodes CASSWDRGRPGYTF.

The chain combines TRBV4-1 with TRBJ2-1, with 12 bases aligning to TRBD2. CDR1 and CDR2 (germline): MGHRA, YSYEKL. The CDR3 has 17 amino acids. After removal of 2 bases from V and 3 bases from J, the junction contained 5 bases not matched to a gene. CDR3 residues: CASSQWGLAGIYNEQFF. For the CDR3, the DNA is TGCGCCAGCAGCCAATGGGGACTAGCGGGCATCTACAATGAGCAGTTCTTC.

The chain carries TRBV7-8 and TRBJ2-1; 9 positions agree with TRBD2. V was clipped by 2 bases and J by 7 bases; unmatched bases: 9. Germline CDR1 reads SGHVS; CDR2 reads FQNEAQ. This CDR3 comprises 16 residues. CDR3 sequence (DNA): TGTGCCAGCAGCTTAAATCTAGCGGGGACGGGGAATGAGCAGTTCTTC. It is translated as CASSLNLAGTGNEQFF.

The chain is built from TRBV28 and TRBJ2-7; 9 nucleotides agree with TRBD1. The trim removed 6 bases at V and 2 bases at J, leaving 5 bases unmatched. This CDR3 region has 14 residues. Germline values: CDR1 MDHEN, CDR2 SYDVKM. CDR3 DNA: TGTGCCAGCAGGTCCGGGACAGGGACCTACGAGCAGTACTTC. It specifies CASRSGTGTYEQYF.

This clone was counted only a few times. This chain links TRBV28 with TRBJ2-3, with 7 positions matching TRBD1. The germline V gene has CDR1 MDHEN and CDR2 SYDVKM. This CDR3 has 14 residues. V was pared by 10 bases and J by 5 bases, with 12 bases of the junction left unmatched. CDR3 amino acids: CATETGYSIDTQYF. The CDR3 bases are TGTGCCACCGAGACAGGGTATAGTATAGATACGCAGTATTTT. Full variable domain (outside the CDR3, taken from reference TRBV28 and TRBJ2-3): DVKVTQSSRYLVKRTGEKVFLECVQDMDHENMFWYRQDPGLGLRLIYFSYDVKMKEKGDIPEGYSVSREKKERFSLILESASTNQTSMYLCATETGYSIDTQYFGPGTRLTVL.

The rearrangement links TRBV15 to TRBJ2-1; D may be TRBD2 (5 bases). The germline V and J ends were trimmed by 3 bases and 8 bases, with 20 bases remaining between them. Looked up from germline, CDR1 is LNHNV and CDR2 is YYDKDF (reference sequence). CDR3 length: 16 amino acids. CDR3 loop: CATSSLPSGSGDEQFF. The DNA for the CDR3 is TGTGCCACCAGCAGTCTCCCTTCGGGGTCGGGTGATGAGCAGTTCTTC.

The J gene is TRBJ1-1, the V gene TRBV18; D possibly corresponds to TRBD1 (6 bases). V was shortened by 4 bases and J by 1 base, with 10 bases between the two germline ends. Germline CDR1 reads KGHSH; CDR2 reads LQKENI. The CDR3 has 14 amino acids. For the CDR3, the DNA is TGTGCCAGCTCACAACAGGGCTCGAACACTGAAGCTTTCTTT. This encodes CASSQQGSNTEAFF.

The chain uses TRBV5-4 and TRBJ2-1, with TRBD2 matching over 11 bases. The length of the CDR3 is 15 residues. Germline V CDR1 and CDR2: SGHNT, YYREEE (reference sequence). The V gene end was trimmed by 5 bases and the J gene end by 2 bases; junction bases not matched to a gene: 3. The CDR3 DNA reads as TGTGCCAGCAGAGTAGCGGGGGGGGCCTACAATGAGCAGTTCTTC. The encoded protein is CASRVAGGAYNEQFF.